One and the same sample provided the 13 T cell receptor beta chains below, sequenced in a study of blood T cell repertoires in COVID-19 (dated by TCRdb to about 2020). The library was prepared using the immunoSEQ multiplex PCR assay. The clones in this table, taken by TCRdb from immuneACCESS, are in-frame only. Not every clone is retained; where verified, under half of the shortfall comes from an unresolved V gene, and the cause of the rest is unknown. Recorded for this sample are around 200,000 clones; about four fifths of them occurred a single time. Approximately 8.6% of the sample belongs to the ten largest clones. Specimen: peripheral blood. These receptors were collected from a man aged 40-49 years with active or convalescent COVID-19.

This clone was recorded a few times. The chain links TRBV10-3 to TRBJ1-2; 7 bases agree with TRBD1. The germline V gene has CDR1 ENHRY and CDR2 SYGVKD. V lost 6 bases, J lost 10 bases, and 17 bases stayed unmatched. The CDR3 runs 15 residues. CDR3 nucleotide sequence: TGTGCCATCAGGATGGGGGGACAGTTAGGGAAGGACTACACCTTC. Amino acid sequence: CAIRMGGQLGKDYTF.

The CDR3 bases are TGCGCCAGCAGCTTAGAGGGCATTAATGAAAAACTGTTTTTT. Its protein product is CASSLEGINEKLFF. The genes are TRBV5-1 and TRBJ1-4; D remains unclear. Trimming removed 2 bases at V and 4 bases at J, with 9 bases between. Looked up from germline, CDR1 is SGHRS and CDR2 is YFSETQ. The CDR3 sequence is 14 residues long.

In DNA, the CDR3 is TGTGCCACCAGCAGAGATCTCGGGGAGAGCGGGGCCAACGTCCTGACTTTC. It is translated as CATSRDLGESGANVLTF. The chain couples TRBV15 to TRBJ2-6, with D possibly matching TRBD2 (5 bases). Germline assignment: CDR1 LNHNV and CDR2 YYDKDF (reference sequence). V was trimmed by 0 bases and J by 4 bases, leaving 13 bases between them. This CDR3 has 17 amino acids.

DNA of the CDR3: TGTGCCAGCAAGGGACAGGGGGAGGTTAACTATGGCTACACCTTC. The encoded protein is CASKGQGEVNYGYTF. The J gene is TRBJ1-2, the V gene TRBV9, with TRBD1 matching over 11 bases. V lost 6 bases to trimming and J lost 1 base; unmatched junction nucleotides: 5. The CDR3 totals 15 residues. CDR1 is SGDLS and CDR2 is YYNGEE in the germline V gene. The full variable domain, rest sourced from reference TRBV9 and TRBJ1-2, is DSGVTQTPKHLITATGQRVTLRCSPRSGDLSVYWYQQSLDQGLQFLIQYYNGEERAKGNILERFSAQQFPDLHSELNLSSLELGDSALYFCASKGQGEVNYGYTFGSGTRLTVV.

The rearrangement uses TRBV6-5 and TRBJ1-4, with a weak D call TRBD1 (6 bases). The CDR3 sequence is 15 residues long. Looked up from germline, CDR1 is MNHEY and CDR2 is SVGAGI. The ends were cut back, 6 bases at V and 4 bases at J, with 15 bases in the middle. This CDR3 is CASSNTGSGNEKLFF. The CDR3, as DNA: TGTGCCAGCAGCAACACAGGGAGCGGTAATGAAAAACTGTTTTTT.

The chain combines TRBV29-1 with TRBJ2-3; 9 nucleotides match TRBD2. The trim removed 4 bases at V and 4 bases at J, leaving 9 bases unmatched. Germline V gives CDR1 SQVTM, CDR2 ANQGSEA. CDR3 size: 15 residues. The CDR3 loop is CSVATGTSSSDTQYF. As DNA, the CDR3 is TGCAGCGTTGCAACCGGGACTAGCTCGTCAGATACGCAGTATTTT.

J is TRBJ1-2 and V is TRBV6-5, with TRBD1 as a possible D gene (6 bases). This CDR3 comprises 15 residues. CDR1 MNHEY and CDR2 SVGAGI come from the germline V gene. V gave up 0 bases and J gave up 0 bases, with 8 bases separating them. CDR3 bases: TGTGCCAGCAGTTACTCGACAGGCACTAACTATGGCTACACCTTC. Translated, it gives CASSYSTGTNYGYTF.

The chain combines TRBV14 with TRBJ1-1; possible D gene TRBD1, 6 bases. Looked up from germline, CDR1 is SGHDN and CDR2 is FVKESK. Trimming removed 4 bases at V and 1 base at J, with 13 bases between. The CDR3 is 15 residues long. DNA for the CDR3: TGTGCCAGCAGCCTCTCGAGGACAGCGAACACTGAAGCTTTCTTT. This encodes CASSLSRTANTEAFF.

The gene calls are TRBV13 and TRBJ1-4; no clear D gene. Germline CDR1 and CDR2: PRHDT and FYEKMQ (reference sequence). Deletions cut 4 bases from V and 4 bases from J, with 7 bases between. This CDR3 contains 13 residues. The CDR3: CASSSGVNEKLFF. For the CDR3, the DNA is TGTGCCAGCAGCTCCGGGGTTAATGAAAAACTGTTTTTT.

V usage is TRBV28 and J usage is TRBJ1-1, with TRBD1 as a possible D gene (6 bases). V lost 2 bases, J lost 1 base, and 11 bases lay in between. This CDR3 is built from 15 residues. From germline, CDR1 is MDHEN and CDR2 SYDVKM. The CDR3 is CASSLEDRPNTEAFF. CDR3 nucleotide sequence: TGTGCCAGCAGTTTAGAGGACAGACCGAACACTGAAGCTTTCTTT.

This chain links TRBV2 with TRBJ1-6, with D perhaps TRBD1 (6 bases). Looked up from germline, CDR1 is SNHLY and CDR2 is FYNNEI. Deletions cut 5 bases from V and 7 bases from J, with 18 bases between. This CDR3 comprises 16 residues. The CDR3: CASSNNWAQGNSPLHF. The CDR3 DNA is TGTGCCAGCAGTAACAATTGGGCCCAGGGGAATTCACCCCTCCACTTT.

The chain joins TRBV19 to TRBJ1-2; D is perhaps TRBD1 (5 bases). Germline V lookup: CDR1 LNHDA, CDR2 SQIVND (reference sequence). This CDR3 spans 11 amino acids. V was shortened by 7 bases and J by 7 bases, with 10 bases between the two germline ends. The CDR3 region has the DNA TGTGCCAGTAAAGACAGAGGTGGCTACACCTTC. Translation gives CASKDRGGYTF.

This rearrangement joins TRBV11-3 to TRBJ2-7; a possible D gene is TRBD1 (6 bases). The CDR3 extends over 14 amino acids. In germline, CDR1 is SGHNT, CDR2 YENEEA. Deletions cut 0 bases from V and 4 bases from J, with 10 bases between. This CDR3 reads CASSLDWTAYEQYF. CDR3 DNA sequence: TGTGCCAGCAGCTTAGATTGGACAGCTTACGAGCAGTACTTC.